These T cell receptor beta chains were read from a single sample in a study of human T cells and chemical hapten exposure. MiXCR, run by TCRdb on the RACE reads, gives a single entry per CDR3 protein. The data hold about 46,000 distinct CDR3 sequences, with approximately 4.5% observed a single time. Sequenced material: whole blood. Source of these receptors: a female donor in good health. Some clones in this sample may be carry-over from other donors' samples. Both conserved end residues are part of each CDR3. A D gene is named only where the DNA matches it firmly. Only part of the rows carry a size: once, few, many, or a class if the clone is expanded.

J gene | D gene | V gene | clone size | CDR3 DNA | CDR3 protein
TRBJ1-1 | NA | TRBV12-3/TRBV12-4 | few | TGTGCCAGCAGTTTAGGAGGGAGTGGTGAAGCTTTCTTT | CASSLGGSGEAFF
TRBJ1-1 | TRBD1 | TRBV2 | NA | TGTGCCAGCAGGCTACAGGGGAGGCACACTGAAGCTTTCTTT | CASRLQGRHTEAFF
TRBJ1-2 | TRBD1 | TRBV6-2/TRBV6-3 | many | TGTGCCAGCAGTTATACAGGGGGCTCAAGCTACACCTTC | CASSYTGGSSYTF
TRBJ1-6 | NA | TRBV3-1 | many | TGTGCCAGCAGCCAAATCCAGGGAGGAAATTCACCCCTCCACTTT | CASSQIQGGNSPLHF
TRBJ2-2 | NA | TRBV3-1 | many | TGTGCCAGCAGCCATTACAGCTTGAACACCGGGGAGCTGTTTTTT | CASSHYSLNTGELFF
TRBJ2-7 | NA | TRBV5-1 | many | TGCGCCAGCGCTTCGGGCAGATCCTACGAGCAGTACTTC | CASASGRSYEQYF
TRBJ1-6 | NA | TRBV13 | many | TGTGCCAGCAGCTTAAGGGGTTACTCCTATAATTCACCCCTCCACTTT | CASSLRGYSYNSPLHF
TRBJ1-2 | NA | TRBV7-2 | many | TGTGCCAGCAGCCAGTCCCCCGAGAACTATGGCTACACCTTC | CASSQSPENYGYTF
TRBJ1-1 | NA | TRBV29-1 | NA | TGCAGCGTTGAACGTTCTGTGGGAGAAGCTTTCTTT | CSVERSVGEAFF
TRBJ2-7 | TRBD2 | TRBV4-2 | NA | TGTGCCAGCAGCCAGGCTCTAGCGGGGGGGCGCGAGCAGTACTTC | CASSQALAGGREQYF
TRBJ2-1 | NA | TRBV4-3 | many | TGCGCCAGCAGCCAAGATCTTGTCGGGGGGCCCGGCAATGAGCAGTTCTTC | CASSQDLVGGPGNEQFF
TRBJ2-5 | TRBD1 | TRBV5-1 | many | TGCGCCAGCAGCTTGGGGACAGGGCAAGAGACCCAGTACTTC | CASSLGTGQETQYF